A selection of T cell receptor beta chains follows, all from one sample in a study of blood T cell repertoires in COVID-19. Profiled with immunoSEQ multiplex PCR; TCRdb holds only in-frame clones, not every one. The data show around 180,000 clones, approximately 87% seen once. Sequenced material: peripheral blood. These receptors were collected from a man aged 40-50 years with active or convalescent COVID-19. Each CDR3 is given without its conserved first and last residue.

TRBV9 | ASSPHARGRSEQF
TRBV12-3/TRBV12-4 | ASSSGVRDTQY
TRBV5-1 | ASSLAPADPAYGYT
TRBV18 | ASSRGSNQPQH
TRBV9 | ASSFPGQGFGGYT
TRBV5-1 | ASSSGTSETYEQY
TRBV20-1 | SASPGGGQPQH
TRBV18 | ASSPGGGAYEQY
TRBV5-1 | ASSLQGQGAEKLF
TRBV4-3 | ASSQSPQANTGELF
TRBV28 | ASSYDRGAVNQPQH
TRBV6-5 | ASSYRGGAVNSPLH
TRBV3-1/TRBV3-2 | ASSQDVRSSPLH
TRBV7-3 | ASSSTGGGEAF
TRBV27 | ASSSPSRTEAF
TRBV2 | ARTWTDYTEAF
TRBV21-1 | ASTRPGGKGLSTEAF
TRBV5-1 | ASSLGGDMRGYT
TRBV7-3 | ASSLGRGPGTEAF
TRBV9 | ASSVGTATPYGYT
TRBV7-2 | ASSLGGGSVDTQY
TRBV7-9 | ASSFGQGAAF
TRBV5-4 | ASSSYRGEDTQY
TRBV10-3 | ATAQGETQY
TRBV12-3/TRBV12-4 | ASRHRNSPLH
TRBV18 | ASSPSSGSSYNEQF
TRBV19 | ASSILGTLNSPLH
TRBV19 | ASSIDETENIQY
TRBV6-5 | ASSYRGGELF
TRBV6-5 | ASSPGLAYEQF
TRBV30 | AWSDGGPSNQPQH
TRBV6-5 | ASSRQGENTEAF
TRBV3-1/TRBV3-2 | ASSPSGQGRNYGYT
TRBV7-8 | ASSLERTHNYGYT
TRBV2 | ASRDRGRRNEQY
TRBV10-2 | ASSRLAGKEEQF
TRBV10-1 | ASSPGHLTEAF
TRBV7-8 | ASSSQGQVGGNTIY
TRBV7-8 | ASSLWDSYGYT
TRBV10-3 | AITTGGGQGEQY
TRBV5-4 | ASRQTTGVGGANVLT
TRBV14 | ASSQDKLAGGGASITDTQY
TRBV24-1 | ATSETGARYGYT